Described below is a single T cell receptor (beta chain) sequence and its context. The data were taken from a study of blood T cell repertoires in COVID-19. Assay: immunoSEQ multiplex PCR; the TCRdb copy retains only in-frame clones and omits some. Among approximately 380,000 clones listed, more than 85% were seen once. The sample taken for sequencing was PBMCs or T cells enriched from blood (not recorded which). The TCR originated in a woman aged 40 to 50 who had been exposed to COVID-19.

CDR3: CSAPDRTEAFF. In DNA form, the CDR3 reads TGCAGTGCCCCGGACAGGACTGAAGCTTTCTTT. The V gene is TRBV20-1, the J gene TRBJ1-1, with 7 bases lining up with TRBD1. Germline V gene data show CDR1 as DFQATT and CDR2 as SNEGSKA (reference sequence). This CDR3 is built from 11 residues. With 6 bases clipped from V and 5 bases from J, the junction kept 3 bases outside the gene matches.